This TCR beta chain was captured in a study of control samples from healthy donors and cancer patients. TCRdb keeps only in-frame clones here, not all; method: immunoSEQ multiplex PCR. This sample yields roughly 180,000 clones, of which approximately 92% are seen a single time; about 4% belongs to the top ten. This CDR3 spans 13 amino acids. Germline CDR1 reads LNHDA; CDR2 reads SQIVND (reference sequence). The V end lost 2 bases, the J end lost 6 bases, and 8 bases lay between the germline ends. The TCR was taken from a woman in her sixties or seventies in good health. The material sequenced was blood. The chain employs TRBV19 and TRBJ2-1; no reliable D call. CDR3 residues: CASSIWSTNEQFF. The CDR3 coding sequence is TGTGCCAGTAGTATATGGTCCACCAATGAGCAGTTCTTC.